One sample yielded the 24 T cell receptor beta chains listed below, sequenced in a study of blood T cell repertoires in COVID-19. Assay used: immunoSEQ multiplex PCR; TCRdb lists only in-frame clones, some missing. Seen here are tens of thousands of clones, roughly 84% observed once, and the top ten hold about 7.6%. Sequencing was done on a sample of peripheral blood. These TCRs come from a human donor in a cohort sampled during active COVID-19.

The sample holds a few counts of this clone. The chain combines TRBV6-2 or TRBV6-3 with TRBJ2-3; 8 nucleotides line up with TRBD2. Germline-derived CDR1 and CDR2 are MNHEY and SVGEGT. This CDR3 is built from 16 residues. The J segment lost 7 bases and the V segment lost 6 bases, leaving 15 bases of the junction unmatched. The CDR3 region is CASSQRLAGKGNTQYF. CDR3 sequence (DNA): TGTGCCAGCAGCCAGCGGCTAGCGGGCAAGGGGAATACGCAGTATTTT.

V is TRBV4-3 and J is TRBJ2-2; D ambiguous. Per germline, CDR1 LGHNA and CDR2 YSLEER. The CDR3 is made up of 18 amino acids. V was trimmed by 0 bases and J by 6 bases, leaving 20 bases between them. CDR3 residues: CASSQESPAVLSAGELFF. CDR3 in DNA: TGCGCCAGCAGCCAAGAATCCCCGGCAGTACTAAGTGCCGGGGAGCTGTTTTTT.

The chain employs TRBV6-2 or TRBV6-3 and TRBJ2-6; 8 bases align to TRBD2. V lost 2 bases, J lost 0 bases, and 9 bases stayed unmatched. CDR1 and CDR2 (germline): MNHEY, SVGEGT. There are 19 residues in the CDR3. The CDR3 sequence: CASSYTGRGSNSGANVLTF. CDR3 bases: TGTGCCAGCAGTTACACCGGGAGGGGTAGTAACTCTGGGGCCAACGTCCTGACTTTC.

This chain joins TRBV10-1 and TRBJ1-2; no firm D call. CDR1 and CDR2 (germline): WNHNN, SYGVQD (reference sequence). With 6 bases removed from V and 6 bases from J, the gap between germline ends came to 14 bases. CDR3 length equals 13 residues. The CDR3 DNA is TGCGCCAGCAGAGGAGGTATACGGAATGGCTACACCTTC. Protein product: CASRGGIRNGYTF.

The chain joins TRBV30 to TRBJ2-1; 7 bases are a match to TRBD2. V lost 2 bases and J lost 7; bases outside the gene matches: 8. The CDR3 contains 14 residues. The germline V gene encodes CDR1 GTSNPN and CDR2 SVGIG (reference sequence). This CDR3 is CAWSLILASNEQFF. CDR3 DNA sequence: TGTGCCTGGAGTTTAATACTAGCGAGTAATGAGCAGTTCTTC. The full variable domain, its missing parts supplied by reference TRBV30 and TRBJ2-1, is SQTIHQWPATLVQPVGSPLSLECTVEGTSNPNLYWYRQAAGRGLQLLFYSVGIGQISSEVPQNLSASRPQDRQFILSSKKLLLSDSGFYLCAWSLILASNEQFFGPGTRLTVL.

The V and J genes are TRBV20-1 and TRBJ2-1; TRBD2 aligns across 11 bases. The CDR3 extends over 14 amino acids. J was trimmed by 9 bases and V by 3 bases; bases with no gene match: 7. The germline V gene encodes CDR1 DFQATT and CDR2 SNEGSKA (reference sequence). The CDR3 coding sequence is TGCAGTGCTAGTCCGCCGACTAGCGGGGTTGAGCAGTTCTTC. Translating it yields CSASPPTSGVEQFF.

V usage is TRBV19 and J usage is TRBJ1-5; weak D call: TRBD1 (6 bases). The germline V and J ends were trimmed by 4 bases and 2 bases, with 15 bases remaining between them. This CDR3 region has 16 residues. Germline CDR1 LNHDA, CDR2 SQIVND (reference sequence). CDR3 protein: CASSTPRGQGNQPQHF. CDR3 sequence (DNA): TGTGCCAGTAGTACTCCCCGGGGACAAGGCAATCAGCCCCAGCATTTT.

The V and J genes are TRBV11-2 and TRBJ1-5; D might be TRBD1 (6 bases). The V end was cut by 1 base, the J end by 4 bases, with 14 bases between. The CDR3 has 16 residues. The germline V gene has CDR1 SGHAT and CDR2 FQNNGV. The CDR3 spells CASSLALGQGNQPQHF. Here the CDR3 DNA reads TGTGCCAGCAGCTTAGCCCTTGGGCAGGGGAATCAGCCCCAGCATTTT.

This clone occurred once. The genes are TRBV18 and TRBJ1-4; D unresolved. The CDR3 is made up of 15 amino acids. The V gene lost 3 bases and the J gene lost 2 bases, with 10 bases spanning the gap. Germline V gene sequence: CDR1 KGHSH, CDR2 LQKENI. The CDR3 spells CASSPTETTNEKLFF. The CDR3 DNA reads TGTGCCAGCTCACCGACGGAGACGACTAATGAAAAACTGTTTTTT.

This chain joins TRBV4-2 and TRBJ2-2; perhaps TRBD2 as D (6 bases). With 0 bases removed from V and 3 bases from J, the gap between germline ends came to 11 bases. Germline V lookup: CDR1 LGHNA, CDR2 YNFKEQ. This CDR3 has 16 residues. The CDR3 DNA sequence: TGTGCCAGCAGCCAAGATCTCTGGGGGGACACCGGGGAGCTGTTTTTT. This encodes CASSQDLWGDTGELFF.

The J gene is TRBJ2-1, the V gene TRBV28; D gene uncertain. CDR3 size: 14 residues. From germline, CDR1 is MDHEN and CDR2 SYDVKM. With 1 base removed from V and 1 base from J, the gap between germline ends came to 5 bases. In DNA form, the CDR3 reads TGTGCCAGCAGTTTATACAATTCCTACAATGAGCAGTTCTTC. It translates to CASSLYNSYNEQFF. The variable domain in full, with the rest retrieved from reference TRBV28 and TRBJ2-1, is DVKVTQSSRYLVKRTGEKVFLECVQDMDHENMFWYRQDPGLGLRLIYFSYDVKMKEKGDIPEGYSVSREKKERFSLILESASTNQTSMYLCASSLYNSYNEQFFGPGTRLTVL.

The V gene is TRBV28, the J gene TRBJ1-2; 7 positions match TRBD1. V dropped 7 bases and J dropped 2; count of bases not matched to a gene: 4. Germline CDR1 and CDR2: MDHEN and SYDVKM. The CDR3 sequence is 13 residues long. CDR3 loop: CASTETGNYGYTF. The CDR3 nucleotides are TGTGCCAGCACGGAGACAGGGAACTATGGCTACACCTTC.

The chain combines TRBV19 with TRBJ1-3; weak D call: TRBD1 (6 bases). V was clipped by 5 bases and J by 0 bases, with 11 bases between them. Germline loops: CDR1 LNHDA, CDR2 SQIVND (reference sequence). There are 15 residues in the CDR3. Here the CDR3 DNA reads TGTGCCAGTAGTTTCGACAGGAACTCTGGAAACACCATATATTTT. Protein: CASSFDRNSGNTIYF.

This chain connects TRBV4-3 to TRBJ2-3; D is unresolved. Trimming shortened V by 1 base and J by 0 bases, and 11 bases separated the two germline ends. The CDR3 has 16 amino acids. Germline loops: CDR1 LGHNA, CDR2 YSLEER. The CDR3 DNA reads as TGCGCCAGCAGCCAAGGTCGGTTACCTAGCACAGATACGCAGTATTTT. It codes for CASSQGRLPSTDTQYF.

V usage is TRBV7-2 and J usage is TRBJ2-3; 13 bases are a match to TRBD2. CDR3 length: 16 amino acids. Trimming removed 4 bases from V and 5 bases from J; junction bases left unmatched: 6. Per the germline V gene, CDR1 is SGHTA and CDR2 is FQGNSA. CDR3 bases: TGTGCCAGCAGCTCCGGACTAGCGGGAGAGGTAGATACGCAGTATTTT. It specifies CASSSGLAGEVDTQYF.

The chain employs TRBV19 and TRBJ1-1; TRBD1 matches 10 bases. CDR1 and CDR2 from the germline V gene are LNHDA and SQIVND (reference sequence). The V segment lost 5 bases and the J segment 1 base; nucleotides outside the gene matches: 7. The CDR3 is made up of 16 amino acids. CDR3 residues: CASSPRDRGRNTEAFF. In nucleotides, the CDR3 is TGTGCCAGTAGTCCCCGGGACAGGGGACGGAACACTGAAGCTTTCTTT.

This sequence joins TRBV29-1 and TRBJ1-1; 9 bases agree with TRBD1. The CDR3 consists of 14 residues. The trim removed 3 bases at V and 0 bases at J, leaving 2 bases unmatched. Germline lookup yields CDR1 SQVTM and CDR2 ANQGSEA. The CDR3 loop is CSVERDRVNTEAFF. The CDR3 DNA reads TGCAGCGTTGAGCGGGACAGGGTGAACACTGAAGCTTTCTTT. The variable domain in full, with the rest retrieved from reference TRBV29-1 and TRBJ1-1, is SAVISQKPSRDICQRGTSLTIQCQVDSQVTMMFWYRQQPGQSLTLIATANQGSEATYESGFVIDKFPISRPNLTFSTLTVSNMSPEDSSIYLCSVERDRVNTEAFFGQGTRLTVV.

This sequence joins TRBV27 and TRBJ1-5; the D gene is possibly TRBD1 (5 bases). Germline CDR1 MNHEY, CDR2 SMNVEV (reference sequence). The V gene lost 4 bases and the J gene lost 0 bases, with 10 bases spanning the gap. CDR3 length: 15 residues. CDR3: CASSWTYNSNQPQHF. The CDR3 DNA sequence: TGTGCCAGCAGTTGGACATATAATAGCAATCAGCCCCAGCATTTT.

The chain links TRBV4-2 to TRBJ1-6, with unresolved D. There are 13 residues in the CDR3. V gave up 0 bases and J gave up 15 bases, with 12 bases separating them. Germline V gene sequence: CDR1 LGHNA, CDR2 YNFKEQ. The DNA of the CDR3 is TGTGCCAGCAGCCAAGAAATGCTGTCGAGCCTCCACTTT. It translates to CASSQEMLSSLHF.

Comments on this clone: The same CDR3 also results from other DNA sequences found in this sample. The chain carries TRBV3-1 (or the pseudogene TRBV3-2) and TRBJ2-7; D is possibly TRBD1 (6 bases). CDR3 size: 14 residues. Trimming removed 1 base from V and 2 bases from J, with 9 bases in between. CDR1 is LGHDT and CDR2 is YNNKEL in the germline V gene (reference sequence). The CDR3 is CASSQVWGPYEQYF. CDR3 sequence (DNA): TGTGCCAGCAGCCAAGTCTGGGGGCCCTACGAGCAGTACTTC.

The chain carries TRBV27 and TRBJ2-7; D might be TRBD1 (6 bases). CDR3 length: 19 amino acids. Looked up from germline, CDR1 is MNHEY and CDR2 is SMNVEV (reference sequence). Trimming shortened V by 3 bases and J by 3 bases, and 27 bases separated the two germline ends. The CDR3 spells CASSFRISPETGRIYEQYF. CDR3 nucleotide sequence: TGTGCCAGCAGTTTTCGTATTAGTCCGGAAACAGGGAGAATCTACGAGCAGTACTTC.

The chain employs TRBV27 and TRBJ2-7; TRBD1 aligns across 9 bases. CDR1 MNHEY and CDR2 SMNVEV come from the germline V gene (reference sequence). The trim removed 8 bases at V and 4 bases at J, leaving 6 bases unmatched. The CDR3 contains 13 residues. CDR3 sequence (DNA): TGTGCCAGCGGGGACAGGGATAAGTACGAGCAGTACTTC. This codes for CASGDRDKYEQYF.

The chain carries TRBV6-2 or TRBV6-3 and TRBJ2-7, with 12 bases that match TRBD2. Germline CDR1 MNHEY, CDR2 SVGEGT. Trimming took 0 bases from V and 3 from J; bases not matched to a gene: 3. CDR3 size: 16 residues. The CDR3 reads CASSYSRTSGNYEQYF. DNA for the CDR3: TGTGCCAGCAGTTACTCGAGGACTAGCGGGAACTACGAGCAGTACTTC.

The genes are TRBV19 and TRBJ2-1, with D hard to call. V dropped 1 base and J dropped 6 bases, with 4 bases sitting between them. The germline CDR1 and CDR2 sequences are LNHDA and SQIVND (reference sequence). The CDR3 totals 12 residues. CDR3 protein: CASSIVSNEQFF. As DNA, the CDR3 is TGTGCCAGTAGTATAGTTAGCAATGAGCAGTTCTTC.